This T cell receptor beta chain was identified during a study of T cells in Graves' hyperthyroidism and ophthalmopathy. There were TCR beta CDR3 regions amplified from RNA transcripts. An initial round of RT-PCR targeting the TCR CDR3 relied on the HTBI primer set. TCRdb re-derived calls from the multiplex PCR reads in MiXCR, one entry per CDR3 protein. Of roughly 200,000 distinct CDR3 sequences listed, roughly 18% are singletons. The CDR3 consists of 13 residues. The germline V gene encodes CDR1 MDHEN and CDR2 SYDVKM. V lost 6 bases and J 2 bases, leaving 10 bases between the germline ends. Sequenced material: blood. The TCR comes from a man in his forties with Graves' hyperthyroidism. The V gene is TRBV28, the J gene TRBJ1-2; weak D call: TRBD1 (5 bases). CDR3 sequence reads: CASRPDSNYGYTF. The CDR3 DNA sequence: TGTGCCAGCAGGCCCGACAGCAACTATGGCTACACCTTC.